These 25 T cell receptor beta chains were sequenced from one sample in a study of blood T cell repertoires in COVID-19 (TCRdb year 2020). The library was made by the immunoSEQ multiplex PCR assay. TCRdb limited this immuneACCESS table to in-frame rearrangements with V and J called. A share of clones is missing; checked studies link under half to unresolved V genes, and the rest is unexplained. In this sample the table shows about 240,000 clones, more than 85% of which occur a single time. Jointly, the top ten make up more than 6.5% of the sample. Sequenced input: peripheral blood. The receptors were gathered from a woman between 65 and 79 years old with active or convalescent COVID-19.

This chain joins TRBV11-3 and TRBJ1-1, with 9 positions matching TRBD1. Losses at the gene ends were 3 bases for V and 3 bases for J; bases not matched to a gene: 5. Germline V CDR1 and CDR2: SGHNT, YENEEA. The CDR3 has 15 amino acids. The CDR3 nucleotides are TGTGCCAGCAGCTTCGGGACAGGGCGGGACACTGAAGCTTTCTTT. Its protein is CASSFGTGRDTEAFF.

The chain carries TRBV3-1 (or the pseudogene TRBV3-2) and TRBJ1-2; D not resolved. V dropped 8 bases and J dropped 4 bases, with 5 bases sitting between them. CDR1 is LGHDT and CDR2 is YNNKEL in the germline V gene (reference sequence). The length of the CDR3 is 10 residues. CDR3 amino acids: CASPLYGYTF. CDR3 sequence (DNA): TGTGCCAGCCCCCTCTATGGCTACACCTTC.

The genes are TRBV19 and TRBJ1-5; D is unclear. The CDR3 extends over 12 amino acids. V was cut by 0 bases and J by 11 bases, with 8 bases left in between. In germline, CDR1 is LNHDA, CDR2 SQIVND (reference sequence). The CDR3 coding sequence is TGTGCCAGTAGTATAGATTGGGAGGCCCAGCATTTT. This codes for CASSIDWEAQHF.

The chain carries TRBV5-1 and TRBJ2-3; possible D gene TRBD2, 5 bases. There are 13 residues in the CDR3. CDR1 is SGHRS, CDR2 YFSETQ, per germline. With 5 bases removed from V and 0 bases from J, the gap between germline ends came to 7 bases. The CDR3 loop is CASSRESTDTQYF. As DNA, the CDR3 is TGCGCCAGCAGTCGGGAAAGCACAGATACGCAGTATTTT. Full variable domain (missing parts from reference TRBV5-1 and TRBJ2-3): KAGVTQTPRYLIKTRGQQVTLSCSPISGHRSVSWYQQTPGQGLQFLFEYFSETQRNKGNFPGRFSGRQFSNSRSEMNVSTLELGDSALYLCASSRESTDTQYFGPGTRLTVL.

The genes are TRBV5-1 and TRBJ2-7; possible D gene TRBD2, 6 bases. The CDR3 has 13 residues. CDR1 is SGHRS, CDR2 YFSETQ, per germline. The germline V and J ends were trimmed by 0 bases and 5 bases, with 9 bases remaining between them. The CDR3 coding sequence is TGCGCCAGCAGCTTGGCCGGAGGGGACGAGCAGTACTTC. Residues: CASSLAGGDEQYF. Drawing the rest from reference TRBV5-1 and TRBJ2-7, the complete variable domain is KAGVTQTPRYLIKTRGQQVTLSCSPISGHRSVSWYQQTPGQGLQFLFEYFSETQRNKGNFPGRFSGRQFSNSRSEMNVSTLELGDSALYLCASSLAGGDEQYFGPGTRLTVT.

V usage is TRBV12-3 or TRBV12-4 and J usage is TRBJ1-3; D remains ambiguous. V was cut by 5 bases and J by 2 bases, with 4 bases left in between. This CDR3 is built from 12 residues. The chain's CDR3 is CASSRAGNTIYF. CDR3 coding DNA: TGTGCCAGCAGTCGGGCTGGAAACACCATATATTTT.

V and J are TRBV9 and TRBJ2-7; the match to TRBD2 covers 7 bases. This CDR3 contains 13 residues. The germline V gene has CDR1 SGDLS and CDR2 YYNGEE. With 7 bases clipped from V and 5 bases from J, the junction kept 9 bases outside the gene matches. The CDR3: CASQGGVRDEQYF. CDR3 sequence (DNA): TGTGCCAGCCAGGGAGGGGTTCGTGACGAGCAGTACTTC. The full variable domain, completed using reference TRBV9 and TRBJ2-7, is DSGVTQTPKHLITATGQRVTLRCSPRSGDLSVYWYQQSLDQGLQFLIQYYNGEERAKGNILERFSAQQFPDLHSELNLSSLELGDSALYFCASQGGVRDEQYFGPGTRLTVT.

Here the CDR3 reads CSGRRDFNEKLFF. The CDR3 nucleotides read TGCAGCGGTCGCCGGGACTTTAATGAAAAACTGTTTTTT. The chain carries TRBV29-1 and TRBJ1-4; D is perhaps TRBD1 (5 bases). There are 13 residues in the CDR3. V lost 7 bases to trimming and J lost 4 bases, with 13 bases between them. Germline loops: CDR1 SQVTM, CDR2 ANQGSEA.

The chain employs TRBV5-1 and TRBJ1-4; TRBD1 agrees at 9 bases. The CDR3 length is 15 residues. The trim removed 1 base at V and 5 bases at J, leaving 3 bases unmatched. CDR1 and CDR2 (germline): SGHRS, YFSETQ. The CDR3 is CASSLPGTGNEKLFF. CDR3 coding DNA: TGCGCCAGCAGCTTGCCCGGGACAGGGAATGAAAAACTGTTTTTT. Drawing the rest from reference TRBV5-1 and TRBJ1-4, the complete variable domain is KAGVTQTPRYLIKTRGQQVTLSCSPISGHRSVSWYQQTPGQGLQFLFEYFSETQRNKGNFPGRFSGRQFSNSRSEMNVSTLELGDSALYLCASSLPGTGNEKLFFGSGTQLSVL.

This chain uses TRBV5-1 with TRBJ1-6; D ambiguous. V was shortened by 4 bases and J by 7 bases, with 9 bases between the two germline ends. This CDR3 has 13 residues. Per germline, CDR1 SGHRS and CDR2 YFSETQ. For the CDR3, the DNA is TGCGCCAGCAGCGCCGAGGCCAATTCACCCCTCCACTTT. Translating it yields CASSAEANSPLHF.

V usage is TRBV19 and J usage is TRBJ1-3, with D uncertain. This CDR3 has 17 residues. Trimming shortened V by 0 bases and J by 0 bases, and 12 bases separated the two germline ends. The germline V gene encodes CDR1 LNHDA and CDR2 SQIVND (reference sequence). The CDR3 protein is CASSIDRVLNSGNTIYF. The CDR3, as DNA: TGTGCCAGTAGTATAGATCGGGTCCTCAACTCTGGAAACACCATATATTTT.

DNA of the CDR3: TGTGCCACCAGTGAATCAGGGGCCAATCAGCCCCAGCATTTT. This sequence encodes CATSESGANQPQHF. V and J are TRBV24-1 and TRBJ1-5; a possible D gene is TRBD1 (6 bases). Germline V gene sequence: CDR1 KGHDR, CDR2 SFDVKD. The CDR3 spans 14 residues. Deletions cut 4 bases from V and 3 bases from J, with 9 bases between.

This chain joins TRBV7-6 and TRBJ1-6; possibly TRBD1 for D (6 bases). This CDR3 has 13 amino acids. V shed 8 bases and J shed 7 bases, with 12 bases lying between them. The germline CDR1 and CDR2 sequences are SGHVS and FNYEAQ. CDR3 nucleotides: TGTGCCAGCGCCAGGGGTAACAATTCACCCCTCCACTTT. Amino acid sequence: CASARGNNSPLHF.

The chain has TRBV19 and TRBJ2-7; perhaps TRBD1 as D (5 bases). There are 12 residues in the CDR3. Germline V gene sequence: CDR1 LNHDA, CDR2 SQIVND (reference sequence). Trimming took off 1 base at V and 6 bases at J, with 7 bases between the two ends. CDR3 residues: CASSIADSEQYF. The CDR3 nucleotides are TGTGCCAGTAGTATAGCCGACAGCGAGCAGTACTTC.

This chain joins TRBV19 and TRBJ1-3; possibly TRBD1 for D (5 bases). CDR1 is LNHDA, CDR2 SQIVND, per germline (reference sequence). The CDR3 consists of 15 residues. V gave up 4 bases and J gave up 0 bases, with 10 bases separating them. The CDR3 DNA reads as TGTGCCAGTAGTACCAGACAGCTCTCTGGAAACACCATATATTTT. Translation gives CASSTRQLSGNTIYF.

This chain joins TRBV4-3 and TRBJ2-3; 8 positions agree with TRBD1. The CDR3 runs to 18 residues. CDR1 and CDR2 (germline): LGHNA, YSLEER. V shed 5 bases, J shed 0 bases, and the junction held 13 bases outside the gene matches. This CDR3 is CASSTGQGAMSSTDTQYF. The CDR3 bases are TGCGCCAGCAGCACCGGACAGGGAGCGATGAGTAGCACAGATACGCAGTATTTT.

CDR3 nucleotide sequence: TGTGCCAGCAGCACACAGGGGGAGAGCACAGATACGCAGTATTTT. Protein sequence: CASSTQGESTDTQYF. The J gene is TRBJ2-3, the V gene TRBV6-4; the match to TRBD1 covers 8 bases. Germline CDR1 reads MRHNA; CDR2 reads SNTAGT. Trimming took 6 bases from V and 0 from J; bases not matched to a gene: 5. The CDR3 has 15 amino acids.

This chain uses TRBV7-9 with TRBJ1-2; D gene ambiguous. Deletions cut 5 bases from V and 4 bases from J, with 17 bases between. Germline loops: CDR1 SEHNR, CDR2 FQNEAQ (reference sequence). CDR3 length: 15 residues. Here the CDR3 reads CASSSGGDQSYGYTF. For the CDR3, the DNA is TGTGCCAGCAGCAGCGGAGGCGACCAGAGCTATGGCTACACCTTC.

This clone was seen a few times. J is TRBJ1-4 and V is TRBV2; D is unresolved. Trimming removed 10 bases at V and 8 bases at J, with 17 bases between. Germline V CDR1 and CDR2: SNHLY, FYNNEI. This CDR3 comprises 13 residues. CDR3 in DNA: TGTGCCACCTCGACCCAAAAGAGGGAAAAACTGTTTTTT. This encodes CATSTQKREKLFF.

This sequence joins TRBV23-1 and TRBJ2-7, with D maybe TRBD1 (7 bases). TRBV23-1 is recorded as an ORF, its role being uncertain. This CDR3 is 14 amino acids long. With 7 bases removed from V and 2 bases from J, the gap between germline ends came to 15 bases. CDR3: CASTQGGSTYEQYF. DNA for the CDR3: TGCGCCAGCACCCAGGGGGGCAGCACCTACGAGCAGTACTTC.

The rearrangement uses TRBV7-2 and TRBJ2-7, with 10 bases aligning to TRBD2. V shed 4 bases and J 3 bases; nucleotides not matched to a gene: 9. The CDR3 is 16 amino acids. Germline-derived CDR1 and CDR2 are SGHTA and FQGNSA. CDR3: CASSSPPGLAFYEQYF. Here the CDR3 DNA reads TGTGCCAGCAGCTCACCGCCGGGACTAGCGTTCTACGAGCAGTACTTC.

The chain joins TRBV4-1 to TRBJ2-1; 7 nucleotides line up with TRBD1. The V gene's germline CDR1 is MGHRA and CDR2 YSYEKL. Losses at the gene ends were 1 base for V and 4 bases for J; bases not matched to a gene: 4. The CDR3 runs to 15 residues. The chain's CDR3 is CASSQGGQTYNEQFF. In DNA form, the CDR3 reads TGCGCCAGCAGCCAAGGGGGACAGACTTACAATGAGCAGTTCTTC.

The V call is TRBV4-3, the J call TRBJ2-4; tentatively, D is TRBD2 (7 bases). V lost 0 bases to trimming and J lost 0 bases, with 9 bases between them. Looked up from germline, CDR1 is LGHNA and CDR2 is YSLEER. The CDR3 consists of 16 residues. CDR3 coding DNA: TGCGCCAGCAGCCAAGATGGGGGGGCAGCCAAAAACATTCAGTACTTC. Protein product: CASSQDGGAAKNIQYF.

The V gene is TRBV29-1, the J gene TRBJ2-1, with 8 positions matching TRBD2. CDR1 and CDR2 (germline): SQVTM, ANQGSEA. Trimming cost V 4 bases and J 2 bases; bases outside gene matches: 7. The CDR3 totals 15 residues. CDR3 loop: CSVGRAGGAYNEQFF. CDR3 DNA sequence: TGCAGCGTTGGCAGGGCGGGGGGCGCCTACAATGAGCAGTTCTTC.

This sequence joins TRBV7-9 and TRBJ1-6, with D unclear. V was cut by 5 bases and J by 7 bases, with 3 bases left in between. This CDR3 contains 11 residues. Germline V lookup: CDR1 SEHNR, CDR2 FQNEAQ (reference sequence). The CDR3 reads CASSPNSPLHF. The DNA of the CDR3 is TGTGCCAGCAGCCCAAATTCACCCCTCCACTTT.